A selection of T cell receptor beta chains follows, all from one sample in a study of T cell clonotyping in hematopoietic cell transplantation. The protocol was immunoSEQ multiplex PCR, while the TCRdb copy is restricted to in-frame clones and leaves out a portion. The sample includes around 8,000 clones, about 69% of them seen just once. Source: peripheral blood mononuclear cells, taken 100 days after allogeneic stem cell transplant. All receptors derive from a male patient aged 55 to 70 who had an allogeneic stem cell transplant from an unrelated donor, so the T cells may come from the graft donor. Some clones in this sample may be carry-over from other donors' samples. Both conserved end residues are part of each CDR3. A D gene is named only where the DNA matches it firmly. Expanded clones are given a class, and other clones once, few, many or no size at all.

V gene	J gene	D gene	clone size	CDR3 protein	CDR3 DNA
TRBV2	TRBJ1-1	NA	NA	CASQGDMNTEAFF	TGTGCCAGTCAGGGAGACATGAACACTGAAGCTTTCTTT
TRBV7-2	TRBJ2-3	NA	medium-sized	CASTASDFYTDTQYF	TGTGCCAGCACCGCGTCGGACTTTTACACAGATACGCAGTATTTT
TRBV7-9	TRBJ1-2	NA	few	CASSLNGQSYGYTF	TGTGCCAGCAGCTTAAACGGACAGTCTTATGGCTACACCTTC
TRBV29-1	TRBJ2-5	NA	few	CSVLQGGETQYF	TGCAGCGTTCTACAGGGAGGCGAGACCCAGTACTTC
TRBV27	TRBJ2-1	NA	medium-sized	CASSSWGVENEQFF	TGTGCCAGCAGTTCGTGGGGGGTCGAGAATGAGCAGTTCTTC
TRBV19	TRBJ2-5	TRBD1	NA	CASSPPGQGKETQYF	TGTGCCAGTAGCCCCCCGGGACAGGGAAAGGAGACCCAGTACTTC
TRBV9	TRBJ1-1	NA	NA	CASSARNTEAFF	TGTGCCAGCAGCGCTCGGAACACTGAAGCTTTCTTT
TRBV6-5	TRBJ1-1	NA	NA	CASTGTGSNTEAFF	TGTGCCAGCACCGGTACAGGGTCGAACACTGAAGCTTTCTTT
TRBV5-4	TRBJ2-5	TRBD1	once	CASSLGQGLSRTQYF	TGTGCCAGCAGCTTGGGACAGGGGTTGTCGCGGACCCAGTACTTC
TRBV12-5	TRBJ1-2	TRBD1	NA	CASGPYDRGHGYTF	TGTGCTAGTGGTCCCTACGACAGGGGGCACGGCTACACCTTC
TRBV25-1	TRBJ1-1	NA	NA	CASRMGSEAFF	TGTGCCAGCAGAATGGGTTCTGAAGCTTTCTTT
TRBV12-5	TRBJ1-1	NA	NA	CASGSPAPAFF	TGTGCTAGTGGTTCCCCAGCTCCAGCTTTCTTT
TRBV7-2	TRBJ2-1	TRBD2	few	CASSLARGLSSYNEQFF	TGTGCCAGCAGCTTAGCGCGGGGGTTATCCTCCTACAATGAGCAGTTCTTC
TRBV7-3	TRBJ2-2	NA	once	CASSLTRGGELFF	TGTGCCAGCAGCTTAACAAGGGGCGGGGAGCTGTTTTTT
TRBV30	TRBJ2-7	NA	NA	CAWSMKDTYEQYF	TGTGCCTGGAGTATGAAGGATACCTACGAGCAGTACTTC
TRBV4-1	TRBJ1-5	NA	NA	CASSQDGRDQPQHF	TGCGCCAGCAGCCAAGATGGGAGGGATCAGCCCCAGCATTTT
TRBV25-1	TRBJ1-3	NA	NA	CASSEYSGPSSGNTIYF	TGTGCCAGCAGTGAATACTCCGGACCCAGCTCTGGAAACACCATATATTTT
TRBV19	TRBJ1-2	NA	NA	CASTFGTLYGYTF	TGTGCCAGTACATTCGGGACACTCTATGGCTACACCTTC
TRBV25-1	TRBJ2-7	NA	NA	CASSEYNEAAYEQYF	TGTGCCAGCAGTGAATATAATGAGGCAGCCTACGAGCAGTACTTC
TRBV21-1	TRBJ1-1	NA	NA	CASSYGLSNTEAFF	TGTGCCAGCAGCTACGGACTCAGCAACACTGAAGCTTTCTTT
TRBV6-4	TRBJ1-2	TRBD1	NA	CASSDQTGWGGYTF	TGTGCCAGCAGTGACCAGACAGGGTGGGGTGGCTACACCTTC
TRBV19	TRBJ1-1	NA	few	CASSIGDRREAFF	TGTGCCAGTAGTATAGGAGACAGGCGAGAAGCTTTCTTT
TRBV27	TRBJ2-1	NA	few	CASSLGTGSYNEQFF	TGTGCCAGCAGTTTAGGAACAGGGAGCTACAATGAGCAGTTCTTC
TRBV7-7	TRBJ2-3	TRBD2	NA	CASSPTSGGATQYF	TGTGCTAGCAGCCCCACTAGCGGGGGGGCCACGCAGTATTTT
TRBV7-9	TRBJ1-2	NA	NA	CASSLEGGRGNYGYTF	TGTGCCAGCAGCTTAGAAGGCGGCAGGGGTAACTATGGCTACACCTTC
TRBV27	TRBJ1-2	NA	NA	CASSLGGENGYTF	TGTGCCAGCAGTTTAGGGGGAGAGAACGGCTACACCTTC
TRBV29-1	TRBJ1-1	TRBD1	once	CSGTGQGGTNTEAFF	TGCAGCGGCACGGGACAGGGGGGGACAAACACTGAAGCTTTCTTT
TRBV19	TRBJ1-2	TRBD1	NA	CASRPGDRGDYGYTF	TGTGCCAGTAGGCCGGGGGACAGGGGTGACTATGGCTACACCTTC